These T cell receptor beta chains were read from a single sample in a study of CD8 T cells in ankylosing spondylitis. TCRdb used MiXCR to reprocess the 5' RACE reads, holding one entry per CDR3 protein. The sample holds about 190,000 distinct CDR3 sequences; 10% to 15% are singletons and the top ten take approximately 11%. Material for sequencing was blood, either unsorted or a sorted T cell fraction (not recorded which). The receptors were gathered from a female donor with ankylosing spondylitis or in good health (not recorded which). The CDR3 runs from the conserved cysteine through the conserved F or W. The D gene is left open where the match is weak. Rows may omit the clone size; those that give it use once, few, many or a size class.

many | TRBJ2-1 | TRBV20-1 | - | CSARGWVGQFF | TGCAGTGCTAGAGGGTGGGTTGGGCAGTTCTTC
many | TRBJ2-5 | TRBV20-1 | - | CSAARDFQETQYF | TGCAGTGCTGCCCGGGACTTCCAAGAGACCCAGTACTTC
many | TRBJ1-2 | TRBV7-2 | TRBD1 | CASSRQTGGSGYTF | TGTGCCAGCAGCCGACAGACAGGGGGGTCTGGCTACACCTTC
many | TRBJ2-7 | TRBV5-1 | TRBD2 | CASSWSGTTTYEQYF | TGCGCCAGCAGCTGGAGCGGGACTACTACCTACGAGCAGTACTTC
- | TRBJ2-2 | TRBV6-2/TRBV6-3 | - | CASKKGRTYTGELFF | TGTGCCAGCAAAAAAGGGAGGACCTACACCGGGGAGCTGTTTTTT
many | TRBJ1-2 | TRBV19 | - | CASSIVAGEDYGYTF | TGTGCCAGTAGTATAGTCGCAGGGGAAGACTATGGCTACACCTTC
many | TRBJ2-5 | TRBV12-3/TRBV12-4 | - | CASSLESGYQETQYF | TGTGCCAGCAGTTTAGAGTCGGGGTACCAAGAGACCCAGTACTTC
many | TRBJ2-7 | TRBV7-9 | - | CASSLDLWESSEQYF | TGTGCCAGCAGCTTAGATTTGTGGGAGTCGTCCGAGCAGTACTTC
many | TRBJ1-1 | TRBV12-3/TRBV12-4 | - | CASSSAGARTEAFF | TGTGCCAGCAGTTCCGCAGGGGCGCGCACTGAAGCTTTCTTT
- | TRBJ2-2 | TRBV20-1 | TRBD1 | CSARQLGTGFGGLFF | TGCAGTGCTAGACAACTTGGGACAGGGTTCGGGGGGCTGTTTTTT
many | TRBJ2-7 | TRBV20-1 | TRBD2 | CSAQTSGHSYEQYF | TGCAGTGCTCAGACTAGCGGCCACTCCTACGAGCAGTACTTC
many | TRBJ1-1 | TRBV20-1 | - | CSASDTGNTEAFF | TGCAGTGCTAGCGATACAGGGAACACTGAAGCTTTCTTT
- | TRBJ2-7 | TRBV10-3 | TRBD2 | CAKLAGESYEQYF | TGTGCCAAACTAGCGGGAGAGTCCTACGAGCAGTACTTC
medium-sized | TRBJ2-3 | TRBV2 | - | CASSVDYTDTQYF | TGTGCCAGCAGTGTAGACTACACAGATACGCAGTATTTT